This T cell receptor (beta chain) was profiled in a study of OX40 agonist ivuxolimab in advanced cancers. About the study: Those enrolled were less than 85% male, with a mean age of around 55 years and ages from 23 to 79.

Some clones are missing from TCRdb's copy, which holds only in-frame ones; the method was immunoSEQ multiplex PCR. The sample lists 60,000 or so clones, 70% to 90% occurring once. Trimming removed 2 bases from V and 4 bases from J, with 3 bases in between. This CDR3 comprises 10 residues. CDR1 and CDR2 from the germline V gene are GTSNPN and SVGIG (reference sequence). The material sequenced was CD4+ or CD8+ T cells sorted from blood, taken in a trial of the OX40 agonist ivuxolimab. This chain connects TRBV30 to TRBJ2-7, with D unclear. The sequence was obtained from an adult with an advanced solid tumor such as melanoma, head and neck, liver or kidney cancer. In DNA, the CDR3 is TGTGCCTGGAGTAAATACGAGCAGTACTTC. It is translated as CAWSKYEQYF.